These 21 T cell receptor beta chains share one sample of origin, sequenced in a study of blood T cell repertoires in COVID-19. Some clones are missing from TCRdb's copy, which holds only in-frame ones; the method was immunoSEQ multiplex PCR. Of 120,000 or so clones detected, around three quarters appear once; the ten largest clones hold 2% to 2.5%. Sequenced material: peripheral blood. Every receptor here comes from a woman aged 65 to 85 with acute or convalescent COVID-19.

The V gene is TRBV11-3, the J gene TRBJ2-7, with D possibly being TRBD1 (5 bases). Germline V gene data show CDR1 as SGHNT and CDR2 as YENEEA. Trimming stripped 2 bases from V and 3 bases from J, with 8 bases between. The CDR3 contains 13 residues. The CDR3 DNA is TGTGCCAGCAGCTTATCCCAGGGCTACGAGCAGTACTTC. Protein: CASSLSQGYEQYF.

This clone was counted only a few times. This chain uses TRBV19 with TRBJ1-5; the match to TRBD1 covers 10 bases. The germline V gene encodes CDR1 LNHDA and CDR2 SQIVND (reference sequence). The CDR3 is made up of 15 amino acids. The V and J ends lost 4 bases and 4 bases, in that order; junction bases with no gene match: 4. CDR3 in amino acids: CASSRGTGENQPQHF. The CDR3 bases are TGTGCCAGTAGTAGGGGGACAGGGGAGAATCAGCCCCAGCATTTT. The whole variable domain, filled in from reference TRBV19 and TRBJ1-5, reads DGGITQSPKYLFRKEGQNVTLSCEQNLNHDAMYWYRQDPGQGLRLIYYSQIVNDFQKGDIAEGYSVSREKKESFPLTVTSAQKNPTAFYLCASSRGTGENQPQHFGDGTRLSIL.

Only a few counts were recorded for this clone. J is TRBJ2-7 and V is TRBV2; 14 nucleotides line up with TRBD2. The length of the CDR3 is 16 residues. Trimming cost V 6 bases and J 3 bases; bases outside gene matches: 7. The germline gives CDR1 SNHLY, CDR2 FYNNEI. DNA for the CDR3: TGTGCCAGCAGGGGGACTAGCGGGAGACATATCTACGAGCAGTACTTC. Translating gives CASRGTSGRHIYEQYF.

This clone has only a few counts. The chain joins TRBV7-9 to TRBJ2-1, with 9 bases fitting TRBD2. After removal of 5 bases from V and 7 bases from J, the junction contained 9 bases not matched to a gene. Per the germline V gene, CDR1 is SEHNR and CDR2 is FQNEAQ (reference sequence). CDR3 length: 15 amino acids. CDR3: CASSPAGTSINEQFF. The DNA for the CDR3 is TGTGCCAGCAGCCCCGCCGGGACTAGCATTAATGAGCAGTTCTTC.

This clone has more than one count but fewer than ten. The V call is TRBV9, the J call TRBJ2-7, with TRBD1 as a possible D gene (5 bases). V lost 0 bases, J lost 2 bases, and 6 bases lay in between. The CDR3 length is 13 residues. Germline CDR1 SGDLS, CDR2 YYNGEE. CDR3 region: CASSVEDTYEQYF. In DNA, the CDR3 is TGTGCCAGCAGCGTAGAGGACACCTACGAGCAGTACTTC.

CDR3 in DNA: TGTGCCAGCCAAGTGACAGGGGCGGAGACCCAGTACTTC. This translates into CASQVTGAETQYF. This chain uses TRBV6-5 with TRBJ2-5, with 8 bases that match TRBD1. Germline CDR1 and CDR2: MNHEY and SVGAGI. The J segment lost 5 bases and the V segment lost 8 bases, leaving 7 bases of the junction unmatched. The CDR3 sequence is 13 residues long.

This clone has a handful of counts. The chain joins TRBV7-2 to TRBJ1-3; 7 nucleotides align to TRBD1. Trimming took 3 bases from V and 2 from J; bases not matched to a gene: 4. This CDR3 contains 15 residues. Germline values: CDR1 SGHTA, CDR2 FQGNSA. CDR3 nucleotides: TGTGCCAGCAGCTTTCAGGGGGGCCCTGGAAACACCATATATTTT. It encodes CASSFQGGPGNTIYF.

This clone appeared many times. The V gene is TRBV6-2 or TRBV6-3, the J gene TRBJ2-2; TRBD2 matches 11 bases. The germline V gene encodes CDR1 MNHEY and CDR2 SVGEGT. The ends lost 4 bases at V and 4 bases at J; junction bases unmatched: 2. CDR3 size: 15 residues. CDR3 DNA: TGTGCCAGCAGTTTAGCGGGAGGGGTCACCGGGGAGCTGTTTTTT. It encodes CASSLAGGVTGELFF.

This clone was detected a few times. The chain is built from TRBV10-3 and TRBJ1-1; 7 nucleotides match TRBD1. CDR3 size: 14 residues. Germline CDR1 and CDR2: ENHRY and SYGVKD. The junction had 7 bases not matched to a gene; V was cut back by 6 bases and J by 3 bases. CDR3 residues: CAIRERQGDTEAFF. CDR3 DNA sequence: TGTGCCATCAGGGAAAGACAGGGAGACACTGAAGCTTTCTTT.

V and J are TRBV7-2 and TRBJ1-1; 8 nucleotides agree with TRBD1. The CDR3 extends over 15 amino acids. Germline V gene sequence: CDR1 SGHTA, CDR2 FQGNSA. V was clipped by 6 bases and J by 1 base; unmatched bases: 7. The CDR3 sequence: CASSRYRGENTEAFF. The DNA for the CDR3 is TGTGCCAGCAGTCGGTACAGGGGGGAGAACACTGAAGCTTTCTTT.

This clone has more than one count but fewer than ten. This rearrangement joins TRBV5-8 to TRBJ2-7; the match to TRBD2 covers 7 bases. V was clipped by 1 base and J by 8 bases; unmatched bases: 6. This CDR3 is built from 13 residues. CDR1 and CDR2 from the germline V gene are SGHTS and YDEGEE. The CDR3 nucleotides are TGTGCCAGCAGCTTGTCCGGGGGGTTCCAGCAGTACTTC. This codes for CASSLSGGFQQYF.

The CDR3 loop reads CASSETRGLSGANVLTF. Written as DNA, the CDR3 is TGTGCCAGCAGTGAGACCAGGGGGTTGAGTGGGGCCAACGTCCTGACTTTC. V and J are TRBV2 and TRBJ2-6, with 7 bases aligning to TRBD1. CDR1 SNHLY and CDR2 FYNNEI come from the germline V gene. Losses at the gene ends were 3 bases for V and 3 bases for J; bases not matched to a gene: 8. This CDR3 region has 17 residues.

This chain links TRBV4-3 with TRBJ1-4, with a tentative D call TRBD1 (5 bases). This CDR3 is built from 15 residues. V shed 0 bases and J shed 2 bases, with 7 bases lying between them. Germline CDR1 reads LGHNA; CDR2 reads YSLEER. CDR3 DNA sequence: TGCGCCAGCAGCCAAGATCGACAGACTAATGAAAAACTGTTTTTT. Translation gives CASSQDRQTNEKLFF.

The V call is TRBV6-5, the J call TRBJ2-5, with D hard to call. Germline V gene data show CDR1 as MNHEY and CDR2 as SVGAGI. This CDR3 spans 16 amino acids. The V and J ends lost 2 bases and 2 bases respectively, with 15 bases between them. The CDR3 DNA follows: TGTGCCAGCAGTTACGCGTCCCAGCCGACTCAAGAGACCCAGTACTTC. It translates to CASSYASQPTQETQYF.

V and J are TRBV28 and TRBJ2-5; TRBD2 matches 9 bases. The CDR3 sequence is 15 residues long. The V gene end was trimmed by 5 bases and the J gene end by 3 bases; junction bases not matched to a gene: 7. In germline, CDR1 is MDHEN, CDR2 SYDVKM. The CDR3 spells CASSPPGLAKETQYF. The CDR3 region has the DNA TGTGCCAGCAGTCCCCCGGGACTAGCTAAAGAGACCCAGTACTTC.

The chain employs TRBV19 and TRBJ1-5; D is possibly TRBD1 (5 bases). V was clipped by 4 bases and J by 0 bases, with 13 bases between them. The CDR3 runs to 16 residues. Germline CDR1 LNHDA, CDR2 SQIVND (reference sequence). CDR3 region: CASSRGDRPSNQPQHF. CDR3 coding DNA: TGTGCCAGTAGTAGGGGCGACAGACCTAGCAATCAGCCCCAGCATTTT.

The V call is TRBV5-4, the J call TRBJ2-2; 10 nucleotides align to TRBD1. The CDR3 is 18 amino acids. V was clipped by 4 bases and J by 5 bases; unmatched bases: 14. CDR1 is SGHNT and CDR2 is YYREEE in the germline V gene (reference sequence). CDR3 DNA: TGTGCCAGCAGCCTGGGAGGACAGGGGGTTTTTGGGACCGGGGAGCTGTTTTTT. This sequence encodes CASSLGGQGVFGTGELFF.

The chain has TRBV25-1 and TRBJ1-2; TRBD1 might be the D (6 bases). The germline V gene encodes CDR1 MGHDK and CDR2 SYGVNS. Trimming took 4 bases from V and 8 from J, leaving 11 bases between them. The CDR3 has 12 residues. CDR3 sequence: CASSGGQRGYTF. Written as DNA, the CDR3 is TGTGCCAGCAGTGGGGGACAACGAGGCTACACCTTC.

The chain carries TRBV30 and TRBJ2-2; possible D gene TRBD1, 5 bases. This CDR3 is 14 amino acids long. With 4 bases removed from V and 4 bases from J, the gap between germline ends came to 13 bases. Germline V gene lookup returns CDR1 GTSNPN and CDR2 SVGIG (reference sequence). The chain's CDR3 is CAWKRRQITGELFF. CDR3 nucleotide sequence: TGTGCCTGGAAACGAAGACAGATCACCGGGGAGCTGTTTTTT. Drawing the rest from reference TRBV30 and TRBJ2-2, the complete variable domain is SQTIHQWPATLVQPVGSPLSLECTVEGTSNPNLYWYRQAAGRGLQLLFYSVGIGQISSEVPQNLSASRPQDRQFILSSKKLLLSDSGFYLCAWKRRQITGELFFGEGSRLTVL.

This clone was picked up many times. The V call is TRBV10-3, the J call TRBJ2-1; TRBD2 aligns across 16 bases. CDR1 is ENHRY and CDR2 is SYGVKD in the germline V gene. The CDR3 covers 15 residues. V shed 10 bases and J 10 bases; nucleotides not matched to a gene: 10. The CDR3 sequence: CATQGTSGREVEQFF. CDR3 in DNA: TGTGCCACACAGGGGACTAGCGGGAGGGAGGTAGAGCAGTTCTTC.

In regard to this clone: Mismatch with germline at one junction end may stem from a read error. The rearrangement uses TRBV18 and TRBJ1-6; 8 bases fit TRBD1. Germline lookup yields CDR1 KGHSH and CDR2 LQKENI. The CDR3 loop spans 19 amino acids. The CDR3 coding sequence is TGTGCCAACTCACCACTCGGGACAGGAGGGTCCCTCATCAATTCACCCCTCCACTTT. It is translated as CANSPLGTGGSLINSPLHF.